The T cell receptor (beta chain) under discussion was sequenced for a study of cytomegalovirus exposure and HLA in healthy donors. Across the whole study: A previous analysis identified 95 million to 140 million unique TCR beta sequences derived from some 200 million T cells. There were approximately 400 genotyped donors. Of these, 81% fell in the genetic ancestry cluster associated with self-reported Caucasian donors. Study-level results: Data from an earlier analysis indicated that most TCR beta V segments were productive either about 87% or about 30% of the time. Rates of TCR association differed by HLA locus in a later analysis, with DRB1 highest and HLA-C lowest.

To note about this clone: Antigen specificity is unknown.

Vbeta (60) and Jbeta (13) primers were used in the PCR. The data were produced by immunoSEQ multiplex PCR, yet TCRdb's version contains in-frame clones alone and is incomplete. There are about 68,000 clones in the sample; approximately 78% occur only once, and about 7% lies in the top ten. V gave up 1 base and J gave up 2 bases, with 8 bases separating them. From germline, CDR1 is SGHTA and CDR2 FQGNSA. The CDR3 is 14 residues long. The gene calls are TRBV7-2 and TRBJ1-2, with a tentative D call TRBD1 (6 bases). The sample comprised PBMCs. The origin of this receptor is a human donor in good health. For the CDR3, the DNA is TGTGCCAGCAGCTTAGAAACAGGGAACTATGGCTACACCTTC. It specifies CASSLETGNYGYTF.